This TCR beta chain was recorded in a study of control samples from healthy donors and cancer patients. Clones were sequenced by immunoSEQ multiplex PCR, and TCRdb holds only the in-frame ones, with some missing. The sample lists some 130,000 clones, more than 90% occurring once. This sequence originates from a man younger than 35 in good health. The sequencing sample was made of blood.

The DNA of the CDR3 is TGCAGCGTGGGTTGGGGTTACGAGCAGTACTTC. This sequence encodes CSVGWGYEQYF. The chain joins TRBV29-1 to TRBJ2-7; D is unresolved. The CDR3 runs 11 residues. Trimming pared 6 bases from V and 4 bases from J, leaving 10 bases between. Germline-derived CDR1 and CDR2 are SQVTM and ANQGSEA.